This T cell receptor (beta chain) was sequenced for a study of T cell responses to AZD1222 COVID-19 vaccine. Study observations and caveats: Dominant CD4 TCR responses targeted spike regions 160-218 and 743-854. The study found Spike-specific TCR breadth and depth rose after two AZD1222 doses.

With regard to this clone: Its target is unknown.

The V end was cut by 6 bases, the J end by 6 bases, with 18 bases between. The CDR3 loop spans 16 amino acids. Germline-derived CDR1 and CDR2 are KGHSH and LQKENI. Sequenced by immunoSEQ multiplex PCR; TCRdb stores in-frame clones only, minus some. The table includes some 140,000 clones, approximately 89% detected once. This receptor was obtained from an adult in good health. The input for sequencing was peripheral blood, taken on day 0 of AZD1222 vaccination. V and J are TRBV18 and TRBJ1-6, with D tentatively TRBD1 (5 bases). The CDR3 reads CASSWDVLGINSPLHF. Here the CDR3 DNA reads TGTGCCAGCTCCTGGGACGTCTTAGGGATTAATTCACCCCTCCACTTT.